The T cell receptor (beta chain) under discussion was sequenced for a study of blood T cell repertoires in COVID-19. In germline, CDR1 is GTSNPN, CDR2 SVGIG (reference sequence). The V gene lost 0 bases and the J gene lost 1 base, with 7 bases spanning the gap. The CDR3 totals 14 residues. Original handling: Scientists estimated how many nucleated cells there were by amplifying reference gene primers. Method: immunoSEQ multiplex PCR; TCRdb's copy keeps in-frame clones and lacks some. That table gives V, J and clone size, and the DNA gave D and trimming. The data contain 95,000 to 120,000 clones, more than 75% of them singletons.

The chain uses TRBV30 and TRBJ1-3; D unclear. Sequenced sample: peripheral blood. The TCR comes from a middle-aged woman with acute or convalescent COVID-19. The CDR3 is CAWSVRGSGNTIYF. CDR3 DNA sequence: TGTGCCTGGAGTGTACGCGGTTCTGGAAACACCATATATTTT.